The clone carrying this T cell receptor (beta chain) appeared a few times. Antigen: not known. The junction does not match germline at one end; this may be a read error. The template was RNA from unsorted bulk tissue. TCRbeta libraries were built with three rounds of nested PCR, modified from ARM-PCR. TCRdb independently ran MiXCR on the multiplex PCR reads; one entry per CDR3 protein. The sample has roughly 65,000 distinct CDR3 sequences, roughly three fifths seen once. This entry belongs to a study of tumor and adjacent non-tumor tissue in lung cancer. Study summary: The patients, 10 men and 4 to 6 women, were roughly 30 to 80 with stage I to III disease. Samples averaged around 4 million productive TCRbeta reads each.

Study-wide points: Tumor repertoires had a smaller top 100 clone share than normal lung. Tumor tissue had significantly higher TCR diversity than normal lung.

The CDR3 consists of 14 residues. The germline CDR1 and CDR2 sequences are DFQATT and SNEGSKA (reference sequence). V and J are TRBV20-1 and TRBJ2-7; 7 bases fit TRBD1. The source is a man aged 50-59 years with non-small cell lung cancer. The sequenced sample was lung tumor tissue. The CDR3 DNA follows: TGCAGTGCTAGAAGGGACAGCAGCTCCTACGAGCAGCATTTC. Protein sequence: CSARRDSSSYEQHF.